Listed below are T cell receptor beta chains from one sample, sequenced in a study of OX40 agonist ivuxolimab in advanced cancers. Method: immunoSEQ multiplex PCR; TCRdb's copy keeps in-frame clones and lacks some. The sample consists of 100,000 to 150,000 clones, 90% to 95% of them appearing once. This sample comprised CD4+ or CD8+ T cells sorted from blood, obtained in a trial of the OX40 agonist ivuxolimab. Every receptor here comes from an adult with an advanced solid tumor such as melanoma, head and neck, liver or kidney cancer. Both conserved end residues are trimmed from each CDR3. Fields, in order: V gene, J gene, CDR3 protein.

v_call: TRBV9; j_call: TRBJ2-4; cdr3_aa: ASSPRTSGAVIQY
v_call: TRBV18; j_call: TRBJ1-4; cdr3_aa: ASSQRATNEKLF
v_call: TRBV6-5; j_call: TRBJ2-1; cdr3_aa: ASSLSGGAYNEQF
v_call: TRBV28; j_call: TRBJ2-7; cdr3_aa: ASSPRPSYEQY
v_call: TRBV5-1; j_call: TRBJ1-2; cdr3_aa: ASSPDPGNYGYT
v_call: TRBV6-5; j_call: TRBJ1-1; cdr3_aa: ASNVQLNTEAF
v_call: TRBV9; j_call: TRBJ1-3; cdr3_aa: ASNPTGGSGNTIY
v_call: TRBV6-1; j_call: TRBJ1-2; cdr3_aa: ASSAGHYGYT
v_call: TRBV18; j_call: TRBJ1-4; cdr3_aa: ASSPRRDEKLF
v_call: TRBV5-5; j_call: TRBJ1-4; cdr3_aa: ASSLVGQDEKLF
v_call: TRBV15; j_call: TRBJ1-3; cdr3_aa: ATGNGGNTIY
v_call: TRBV19; j_call: TRBJ2-7; cdr3_aa: ASKGEQY
v_call: TRBV29-1; j_call: TRBJ1-2; cdr3_aa: SVVMGLNYGYT
v_call: TRBV4-2; j_call: TRBJ1-4; cdr3_aa: ASSQDRDQGINEKLF
v_call: TRBV4-1; j_call: TRBJ1-6; cdr3_aa: ASRWTERDYSPLH
v_call: TRBV9; j_call: TRBJ2-7; cdr3_aa: ASSPGGGSSYEQY
v_call: TRBV9; j_call: TRBJ2-3; cdr3_aa: ATGTSTDTQY
v_call: TRBV7-2; j_call: TRBJ2-3; cdr3_aa: ASSFPAPGTDTQY
v_call: TRBV11-2; j_call: TRBJ2-7; cdr3_aa: ASSPLGRYEQY
v_call: TRBV28; j_call: TRBJ2-7; cdr3_aa: ASSSGTETYYEQY
v_call: TRBV15; j_call: TRBJ2-1; cdr3_aa: ATSRPPGQGAFNEQF
v_call: TRBV27; j_call: TRBJ2-2; cdr3_aa: ASSLGRARTGELF
v_call: TRBV9; j_call: TRBJ2-7; cdr3_aa: ASSIAGSSYEQY
v_call: TRBV29-1; j_call: TRBJ1-4; cdr3_aa: SSLGQGNEKLF
v_call: TRBV6-5; j_call: TRBJ2-3; cdr3_aa: ATGRSTDTQY
v_call: TRBV6-5; j_call: TRBJ1-2; cdr3_aa: ASTSPGQKVT
v_call: TRBV19; j_call: TRBJ2-1; cdr3_aa: ASSTTGDGASYNEQF
v_call: TRBV7-2; j_call: TRBJ2-7; cdr3_aa: ASSSSGGAREQY
v_call: TRBV6-5; j_call: TRBJ1-2; cdr3_aa: ASRTDSNYGYT
v_call: TRBV7-6; j_call: TRBJ1-3; cdr3_aa: ASSLDRVSGNTIY
v_call: TRBV7-3; j_call: TRBJ1-4; cdr3_aa: ASSPRAREELF
v_call: TRBV2; j_call: TRBJ1-6; cdr3_aa: ASSPQINSPLH
v_call: TRBV7-9; j_call: TRBJ2-1; cdr3_aa: ASSPDYNEQF
v_call: TRBV2; j_call: TRBJ1-2; cdr3_aa: ASSEAGAWQGVVYGYT
v_call: TRBV7-6; j_call: TRBJ1-2; cdr3_aa: ASSRDRDYGYT
v_call: TRBV19; j_call: TRBJ1-1; cdr3_aa: ASRTPSQISEAF
v_call: TRBV7-9; j_call: TRBJ1-1; cdr3_aa: ASSLGGFTEAF
v_call: TRBV10-3; j_call: TRBJ1-4; cdr3_aa: AISPERTGANEKLF
v_call: TRBV5-4; j_call: TRBJ2-7; cdr3_aa: ASSARTGSSYEQY
v_call: TRBV19; j_call: TRBJ2-4; cdr3_aa: ASSIVGRGTAKNIQY
v_call: TRBV6-5; j_call: TRBJ2-7; cdr3_aa: ASSQNNYEQY
v_call: TRBV5-1; j_call: TRBJ1-2; cdr3_aa: ASSLELSQAYGYT
v_call: TRBV21-1; j_call: TRBJ1-2; cdr3_aa: ASSKLETINYGYT
v_call: TRBV4-1; j_call: TRBJ2-6; cdr3_aa: ASSPRAVPGANVLT
v_call: TRBV11-2; j_call: TRBJ2-7; cdr3_aa: ASSDPGTGSYEQY
v_call: TRBV11-3; j_call: TRBJ2-1; cdr3_aa: ASSFGAYNEQF
v_call: TRBV7-2; j_call: -; cdr3_aa: ASSSRGGRSSYEQY